Included here is one TCR beta chain sequence, with context. This sample was taken from a study of blood T cell repertoires in COVID-19. Study-level information: Acute and convalescent COVID-19 specimens originated in the United States, Italy and Spain. T cells, B-cell-depleted T cells, or PBMCs provided the cDNA or gDNA that served as material.

Methods used by the authors: Estimation of nucleated cell counts was performed using reference gene primer amplification. Repertoires were generated with immunoSEQ multiplex PCR, while TCRdb's copy carries only in-frame clones and drops some. V and J calls plus clone size are reproduced from that table; the DNA served to infer D and trimming. The sample contains 200,000 to 250,000 clones, roughly 82% of which appear only once. Sequencing was performed on peripheral blood. This TCR was sampled from a woman aged 40 to 55 with acute or convalescent COVID-19.

As DNA, the CDR3 is TGTGCCAGCAGCCTCCAGGGGGTGAGAGACGAGCAGTACTTC. Translation: CASSLQGVRDEQYF. The chain carries TRBV7-8 and TRBJ2-7; 7 bases are a match to TRBD1. The CDR3 spans 14 residues. Germline assignment: CDR1 SGHVS and CDR2 FQNEAQ. J gave up 5 bases and V 5 bases, and 9 bases lay outside the gene matches.